These T cell receptor beta chains were read from a single sample in a study of blood T cell repertoires in COVID-19. Clones were sequenced by immunoSEQ multiplex PCR, and TCRdb holds only the in-frame ones, with some missing. This table has some 200,000 clones, about four fifths appearing once. The sample consisted of peripheral blood. The receptor set was obtained from a woman between 35 and 50 years old with acute or convalescent COVID-19. The CDR3 runs from the conserved cysteine through the conserved F or W. Fields, in order: clone size, D gene, J gene, V gene, CDR3 protein. A D gene is named only where the DNA matches it firmly. Expanded clones get a size class; other rows say once, few or many, or leave the size out.

.,.,TRBJ2-3,TRBV5-1,CASSLGTATDTQYF
few,.,TRBJ2-1,TRBV5-8,CASSLYPRDNEQFF
.,.,TRBJ2-1,TRBV6-5,CASGTGGATYNEQFF
.,.,TRBJ1-6,TRBV27,CASSLVFGGQNSPLHF
few,.,TRBJ1-5,TRBV28,CATNTAGLYQPQHF
.,.,TRBJ2-7,TRBV21-1,CASSETVCGTVFYEQYF
.,.,TRBJ2-1,TRBV14,CASSQFGRGPVQFF
.,.,TRBJ1-5,TRBV7-9,CASSRGGTQPQHF
.,TRBD1,TRBJ1-1,TRBV25-1,CASSAWTGGNTEAFF
.,.,TRBJ1-5,TRBV6-4,CASSLGGGNQPQHF
.,TRBD1,TRBJ1-5,TRBV2,CASTEQGAGSNQPQHF
.,.,TRBJ1-5,TRBV30,CAWSETVPQGPQHF
.,TRBD2,TRBJ2-7,TRBV9,CASSGKRESFYEQYF
.,.,TRBJ2-5,TRBV5-6,CASSLGPQGRETQYF
few,TRBD1,TRBJ2-1,TRBV7-6,CASSGRGPQVNEQFF
.,TRBD1,TRBJ1-5,TRBV7-9,CASSLHRAGGPKVQPQHF
.,.,TRBJ2-5,TRBV9,CASSVGQRLQETQYF
.,.,TRBJ2-5,TRBV5-4,CASSLSAGEETQYF
.,.,TRBJ1-5,TRBV27,CASSLLYLQPQHF
many,.,TRBJ2-2,TRBV10-3,CAISESISGVAGELFF
.,.,TRBJ1-2,TRBV2,CASSRGFDYGYTF
.,.,TRBJ2-4,TRBV4-1,CASSTQPGQGKYF
.,TRBD1,TRBJ1-1,TRBV6-4,CASSLRGQLLEAFF
.,.,TRBJ2-3,TRBV2,CASSEASEEDTQYF
.,TRBD1,TRBJ1-2,TRBV29-1,CSVGDRDLSYTF
.,.,TRBJ1-2,TRBV6-1,CASSQEGFRGYTF
.,.,TRBJ2-3,TRBV12-3/TRBV12-4,CASRSSVDTQYF
.,.,TRBJ2-1,TRBV3-1/TRBV3-2,CASSQALSLYNEQFF
.,.,TRBJ2-5,TRBV30,CACEHPSGGETQYF
.,.,TRBJ1-4,TRBV18,CASRSQGNEKLFF
.,.,TRBJ1-1,TRBV24-1,CATRETGLNTEAFF
.,.,TRBJ2-7,TRBV6-1,CASSEWLTGGSYEQYF
.,.,TRBJ1-5,TRBV12-3/TRBV12-4,CASSFWSGQPQHF
few,TRBD2,TRBJ2-3,TRBV28,CASSLSLAGSQPTDTQYF
.,TRBD2,TRBJ2-7,TRBV28,CASKETTSGPYEQYF
.,TRBD1,TRBJ1-2,TRBV27,CASSRTGTGRYGYTF
.,.,TRBJ2-2,TRBV2,CASRDRGFTGELFF